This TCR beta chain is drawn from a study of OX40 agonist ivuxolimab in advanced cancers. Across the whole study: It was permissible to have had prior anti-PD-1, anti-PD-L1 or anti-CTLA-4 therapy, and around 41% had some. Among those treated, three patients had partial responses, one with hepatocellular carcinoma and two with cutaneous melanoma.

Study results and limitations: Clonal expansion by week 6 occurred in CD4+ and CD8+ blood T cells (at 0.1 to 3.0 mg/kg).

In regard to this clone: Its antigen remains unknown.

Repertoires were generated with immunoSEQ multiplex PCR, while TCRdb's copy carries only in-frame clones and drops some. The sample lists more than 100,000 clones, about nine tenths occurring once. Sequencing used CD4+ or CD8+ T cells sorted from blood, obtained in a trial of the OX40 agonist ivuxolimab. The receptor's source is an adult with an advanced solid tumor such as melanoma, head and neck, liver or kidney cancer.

CDR3 nucleotides: TGTGCCAGCGGTTCAGGGGTTTGGACCGGGGAGCTGTTTTTT. It codes for CASGSGVWTGELFF. The chain employs TRBV28 and TRBJ2-2, with a weak D call TRBD1 (6 bases). CDR3 length equals 14 residues. Germline CDR1 and CDR2: MDHEN and SYDVKM. The ends were cut back, 8 bases at V and 5 bases at J, with 15 bases in the middle.